The clone carrying this T cell receptor (beta chain) occurred a few times. No antigen is known for it. The source of the sample is a study of OX40 agonist ivuxolimab in advanced cancers. Across the whole study: Having had anti-PD-1, anti-PD-L1 or anti-CTLA-4 therapy before was allowed, and approximately 40% had some. Study-wide points: No determination was made of the antigen specificity of the expanded peripheral T cells.

Germline CDR1 is MGHRA and CDR2 is YSYEKL. The CDR3 extends over 17 amino acids. V shed 3 bases, J shed 3 bases, and the junction held 9 bases outside the gene matches. Sequencing was performed with immunoSEQ multiplex PCR; in TCRdb, only in-frame clones are kept and a portion is missing. In the table there are around 84,000 clones, approximately 88% of which are singletons. This specimen consisted of CD4+ or CD8+ T cells sorted from blood, obtained in a trial of the OX40 agonist ivuxolimab. The V gene is TRBV4-1, the J gene TRBJ2-3; 10 bases agree with TRBD2. This TCR came from an adult with an advanced solid tumor such as melanoma, head and neck, liver or kidney cancer. The CDR3 spells CASSHRLAGRITDTQYF. The CDR3 DNA reads as TGCGCCAGCAGCCATCGACTAGCGGGTAGGATAACAGATACGCAGTATTTT.